The 21 T cell receptor beta chains given below trace back to one sample, sequenced in a study of shared clonotypes between healthy human individuals. TCRdb's table, derived via immunoSEQ multiplex PCR, lists solely in-frame clones and lacks some. Seen here are approximately 440,000 clones, roughly four fifths observed once, and the top ten hold approximately 12%. Sequenced: PBMCs. These receptors were taken from a woman in her thirties or forties in good health. Some clones in this sample may be carry-over from other donors' samples.

This clone appeared a single time. A read error is possible here, since a much larger clone lies one base away. Other DNA sequences within the sample encode an identical CDR3. The chain is built from TRBV30 and TRBJ1-2; no definite D call. Germline assignment: CDR1 GTSNPN and CDR2 SVGIG (reference sequence). The CDR3 extends over 12 amino acids. The DNA for the CDR3 is TGTGCCTGGAGTGTACGGGCGGATGGTTACACCTTC. It specifies CAWSVRADGYTF.

In DNA form, the CDR3 reads TGCGCCAGCGTTCCTAGCGGGAGGGCCCTGACCGGGGAGCTGTTTTTT. Amino acids: CASVPSGRALTGELFF. The chain has TRBV5-1 and TRBJ2-2, with TRBD2 identical over 12 bases. V lost 7 bases to trimming and J lost 5 bases; unmatched junction nucleotides: 9. The CDR3 covers 16 residues. CDR1 and CDR2 (germline): SGHRS, YFSETQ.

In this sample, this clone turned up once. This rearrangement joins TRBV5-5 to TRBJ2-7; 11 positions match TRBD2. Germline V gene lookup returns CDR1 SGHKS and CDR2 YYEKEE (reference sequence). V lost 2 bases to trimming and J lost 3 bases; unmatched junction nucleotides: 1. The CDR3 loop spans 14 amino acids. The CDR3 loop reads CASSFGTSGYEQYF. DNA for the CDR3: TGTGCCAGCAGCTTCGGGACTAGCGGCTACGAGCAGTACTTC. The entire variable domain, with the rest obtained from reference TRBV5-5 and TRBJ2-7, is as follows: DAGVTQSPTHLIKTRGQQVTLRCSPISGHKSVSWYQQVLGQGPQFIFQYYEKEERGRGNFPDRFSARQFPNYSSELNVNALLLGDSALYLCASSFGTSGYEQYFGPGTRLTVT.

The J gene is TRBJ1-1, the V gene TRBV9; possible D gene TRBD1, 6 bases. V shed 6 bases and J shed 4 bases, with 16 bases lying between them. The CDR3 is 14 amino acids. Germline assignment: CDR1 SGDLS and CDR2 YYNGEE. This CDR3 reads CASNEGYRATEAFF. CDR3 coding DNA: TGTGCCAGCAACGAGGGATACAGGGCCACTGAAGCTTTCTTT.

Note on this clone: This likely reflects a read error, since a far larger clone is one base away. V and J are TRBV2 and TRBJ1-5, with unresolved D. Germline CDR1 reads SNHLY; CDR2 reads FYNNEI. Trimming removed 7 bases from V and 9 bases from J, with 16 bases in between. CDR3 length equals 13 residues. Written as DNA, the CDR3 is TGTGCCAGCAATGGTGCGAGCCGGGGGCCCCAGCATTTT. This sequence encodes CASNGASRGPQHF.

The sample holds many counts of this clone. V usage is TRBV5-4 and J usage is TRBJ2-1, with 9 bases lining up with TRBD1. Germline-derived CDR1 and CDR2 are SGHNT and YYREEE (reference sequence). The CDR3 runs to 16 residues. With V trimmed by 2 bases and J by 2 bases, 5 bases remained unmatched. CDR3 protein: CASSFGGQGAYNEQFF. The CDR3 DNA follows: TGTGCCAGCAGCTTTGGGGGACAGGGTGCCTACAATGAGCAGTTCTTC.

This clone has a handful of counts. The rearrangement uses TRBV5-6 and TRBJ2-1; possibly TRBD1 or TRBD2 for D (5 bases each). V gave up 4 bases and J gave up 4 bases, with 12 bases separating them. Germline V gene lookup returns CDR1 SGHDT and CDR2 YYEEEE. The length of the CDR3 is 14 residues. The CDR3, as DNA: TGTGCCAGCAGCCTCGGGACGGGATACAATGAGCAGTTCTTC. Translating gives CASSLGTGYNEQFF.

This clone has at least ten counts. The same CDR3 is also encoded by other DNA sequences in this sample. This chain connects TRBV6-1 to TRBJ1-5; the D gene is possibly TRBD1 (6 bases). The germline V and J ends were trimmed by 4 bases and 4 bases, with 11 bases remaining between them. The CDR3 is made up of 14 amino acids. Germline CDR1 MNHNS, CDR2 SASEGT. The CDR3 is CASSAERGNQPQHF. The CDR3 DNA reads TGTGCCAGCAGTGCAGAGAGGGGGAATCAGCCCCAGCATTTT.

The chain has TRBV25-1 and TRBJ1-2, with 7 positions matching TRBD1. Trimming at V came to 7 bases and at J to 6 bases, leaving 11 bases not matched to a gene. Germline V gene lookup returns CDR1 MGHDK and CDR2 SYGVNS. The CDR3 consists of 14 residues. In DNA, the CDR3 is TGTGCCAGCACTGACATGACAGGGAGTGATGGCTACACCTTC. Encoded protein: CASTDMTGSDGYTF.

To note about this clone: The same CDR3 also results from other DNA sequences found in this sample. In DNA form, the CDR3 reads TGTGCCAGCAGCTTAGGGGGGAGGGCCGTGGATGAGCAGTTCTTC. This sequence encodes CASSLGGRAVDEQFF. The chain joins TRBV7-2 to TRBJ2-1, with 7 bases aligning to TRBD2. The CDR3 runs 15 residues. The J segment lost 8 bases and the V segment lost 1 base, leaving 8 bases of the junction unmatched. In germline, CDR1 is SGHTA, CDR2 FQGNSA.

This chain joins TRBV2 and TRBJ2-7; 11 positions match TRBD2. Germline V CDR1 and CDR2: SNHLY, FYNNEI. The CDR3 loop spans 16 amino acids. J was trimmed by 3 bases and V by 4 bases; bases with no gene match: 8. DNA of the CDR3: TGTGCCAGCAGTGCCCACGGGACTAGCGGACTCTACGAGCAGTACTTC. This sequence encodes CASSAHGTSGLYEQYF.

J is TRBJ1-2 and V is TRBV30; 9 nucleotides agree with TRBD1. The CDR3 loop spans 12 amino acids. After removal of 4 bases from V and 6 bases from J, the junction contained 3 bases not matched to a gene. In germline, CDR1 is GTSNPN, CDR2 SVGIG (reference sequence). As DNA, the CDR3 is TGTGCCTGGAACAGGGGGCAGGATGGCTACACCTTC. It translates to CAWNRGQDGYTF.

The V gene is TRBV5-8, the J gene TRBJ2-7; D possibly corresponds to TRBD2 (5 bases). CDR3 length equals 13 residues. Trimming removed 4 bases from V and 4 bases from J, with 12 bases in between. The germline CDR1 and CDR2 sequences are SGHTS and YDEGEE. The CDR3 loop is CASSPQRRYEQYF. The CDR3, as DNA: TGTGCCAGCAGCCCCCAGCGGCGGTACGAGCAGTACTTC. The whole variable domain, remainder taken from reference TRBV5-8 and TRBJ2-7, is EAGVTQSPTHLIKTRGQQATLRCSPISGHTSVYWYQQALGLGLQFLLWYDEGEERNRGNFPPRFSGRQFPNYSSELNVNALELEDSALYLCASSPQRRYEQYFGPGTRLTVT.

The chain has TRBV27 and TRBJ2-7; the match to TRBD2 covers 14 bases. Germline trimming cut 5 bases from V and 5 bases from J; bases unmatched to any gene: 8. CDR1 is MNHEY and CDR2 is SMNVEV in the germline V gene (reference sequence). This CDR3 is built from 16 residues. In DNA form, the CDR3 reads TGTGCCAGCAGTCCCACAGGGACTAGCGGGAGACACGAGCAGTACTTC. It specifies CASSPTGTSGRHEQYF.

As concerns this clone: A far larger clone differs by one base, so this is likely a read error. The V gene is TRBV7-2, the J gene TRBJ1-5, with no clear D. The CDR3 has 13 residues. Germline CDR1 reads SGHTA; CDR2 reads FQGNSA. Trimming stripped 2 bases from V and 5 bases from J, with 7 bases between. CDR3 sequence (DNA): TGTGCCAGCAGCTTACAGGCGGATCAGCCCCAGCATTTT. This sequence encodes CASSLQADQPQHF.

This sequence joins TRBV9 and TRBJ1-1; D may be TRBD1 (5 bases). V was shortened by 1 base and J by 1 base, with 8 bases between the two germline ends. CDR3 length: 14 residues. From germline, CDR1 is SGDLS and CDR2 YYNGEE. CDR3 bases: TGTGCCAGCAGCGTACTACAGGCGAACACTGAAGCTTTCTTT. Protein product: CASSVLQANTEAFF.

This chain joins TRBV28 and TRBJ1-1, with D perhaps matching TRBD1 (6 bases). Germline values: CDR1 MDHEN, CDR2 SYDVKM. CDR3 length: 15 residues. Trimming removed 9 bases from V and 1 base from J, with 18 bases in between. The CDR3 bases are TGTGCCAGTCAGGGGCTGGACAATTGGAACACTGAAGCTTTCTTT. Protein: CASQGLDNWNTEAFF.

The rearrangement links TRBV5-1 to TRBJ2-3; 10 nucleotides line up with TRBD2. Trimming removed 3 bases from V and 5 bases from J; junction bases left unmatched: 9. CDR1 and CDR2 (germline): SGHRS, YFSETQ. The length of the CDR3 is 16 residues. The CDR3: CASSYGLAGVIDTQYF. For the CDR3, the DNA is TGCGCCAGCAGCTACGGTCTAGCGGGAGTTATAGATACGCAGTATTTT.

The gene calls are TRBV28 and TRBJ2-7; TRBD1 agrees at 7 bases. The germline gives CDR1 MDHEN, CDR2 SYDVKM. V shed 6 bases, J shed 7 bases, and the junction held 15 bases outside the gene matches. This CDR3 contains 15 residues. The CDR3 loop reads CASSTPDRESGEQYF. The CDR3 nucleotides read TGTGCCAGCAGCACACCCGACAGGGAGAGCGGAGAGCAGTACTTC.

This clone was picked up one time. CDR3 protein: CASSTIRGLAGVVGELFF. The CDR3 DNA reads as TGTGCCAGCAGTACAATCCGCGGACTAGCGGGGGTCGTGGGGGAGCTGTTTTTT. The chain employs TRBV28 and TRBJ2-2; 13 bases map to TRBD2. From germline, CDR1 is MDHEN and CDR2 SYDVKM. J lost 8 bases, V lost 5 bases, and 14 bases had no gene match. There are 18 residues in the CDR3.

The chain joins TRBV9 to TRBJ2-7; a possible D gene is TRBD1 (5 bases). The CDR3 sequence is 14 residues long. Trimming took 7 bases from V and 8 from J, leaving 22 bases between them. CDR1 SGDLS and CDR2 YYNGEE come from the germline V gene. The CDR3 DNA reads TGTGCCAGCCGCTCGACAAAGGACAAAACTAAGCAGTACTTC. Its translation is CASRSTKDKTKQYF.